The T cell receptor (beta chain) under discussion was sequenced for a study of T cell responses to AZD1222 COVID-19 vaccine. A word on this clone: Its specificity is unknown.

The germline V gene has CDR1 MNHEY and CDR2 SVGAGI. Trimming took off 0 bases at V and 4 bases at J, with 13 bases between the two ends. This CDR3 has 16 amino acids. Combined were second doses at about 4 or about 12 weeks. This table comes from immunoSEQ multiplex PCR, and its TCRdb copy is limited to in-frame clones, with some not included. The sample shows fewer than 70,000 clones, over 70% of them seen only once. Whole-study results and caveats: Vaccine-related CD4 TCRs covered spike, predominating at 160-218 and 743-854.

The source material was peripheral blood, sampled 28 days after the second AZD1222 dose. The chain joins TRBV6-5 to TRBJ1-3; D gene unclear. The origin of this receptor is an adult who received the AZD1222 COVID-19 vaccine. CDR3 bases: TGTGCCAGCAGTTACTCAGGGCTCAACGGCGGAAACACCATATATTTT. Its translation: CASSYSGLNGGNTIYF.